This T cell receptor beta chain derives from a study of T cells in Graves' hyperthyroidism and ophthalmopathy. Broader study findings: Ophthalmopathy, which appeared later, was predicted by the model a median roughly 6.4 months before onset.

This clonotype was picked up many times. The antigen remains unidentified. Amplified TCR beta CDR3 regions derived from RNA transcripts. First-round RT-PCR targeting the TCR CDR3 was performed with the HTBI primer set. TCRdb independently ran MiXCR on the multiplex PCR reads; one entry per CDR3 protein. The data hold approximately 600,000 distinct CDR3 sequences, with about 14% observed a single time. CDR1 and CDR2 (germline): SGHAT, FQNNGV. V shed 4 bases and J shed 8 bases, with 11 bases lying between them. This CDR3 has 13 residues. The chain links TRBV11-2 to TRBJ2-2; D call uncertain. Sequencing input: blood. This clonotype originated in a woman between 25 and 40 years old with Graves' hyperthyroidism that later progressed to Graves' ophthalmopathy. In DNA, the CDR3 is TGTGCCAGCAGCTCCGCAGCTAGTGGGGAGCTGTTTTTT. Its translation is CASSSAASGELFF.